The 8 T cell receptor beta chains in this list originate from one sample, sequenced in a study of T cells in women clearing cervical HPV infection. The protocol was immunoSEQ multiplex PCR, while the TCRdb copy is restricted to in-frame clones and leaves out a portion. This repertoire comprises 35,000 to 45,000 clones; its ten largest clones make up roughly 5.2%. Material: blood buffy coat. Source of these receptors: a woman aged 18 to 75 with a cervical HPV16 infection that either progressed to CIN3+ or cleared (not recorded which).

CDR3 DNA (partial): TGTGCCAGCAGCTTAGTGGGACTAGCCGGCAATGAG. Protein: CASSLVGLAGNE. The whole CDR3 is CASSLVGLAGNEQFF. The rearrangement joins TRBV7-2 to TRBJ2-1, with TRBD2 matching 9 bases. The read is 3 residues too short to cover the CDR3 end, so that end is filled in from the germline J gene. V shed 1 base and J 6 bases; nucleotides not matched to a gene: 4. This CDR3 is built from 15 residues. Germline CDR1 is SGHTA and CDR2 is FQGNSA.

Comment on this clone: The read ends 3 residues early relative to the CDR3; the germline J gene fills the gap. The chain couples TRBV29-1 to TRBJ1-4; 12 nucleotides line up with TRBD1. Trimming took 6 bases from V and 6 from J; bases not matched to a gene: 8. Germline lookup yields CDR1 SQVTM and CDR2 ANQGSEA. The CDR3 contains 15 residues. The CDR3 loop reads CSVAGTGGFDEKLFF. CDR3 bases read: TGCAGCGTCGCCGGGACAGGGGGCTTCGATGAAAAA.

To note about this clone: Read sequence stops 3 residues before the CDR3 end, and the germline J gene provides the missing end. The chain joins TRBV7-8 to TRBJ2-3, with D unresolved. Trimming left V 5 bases short and J 6 bases short, with 18 bases between. Germline V lookup: CDR1 SGHVS, CDR2 FQNEAQ. This CDR3 has 15 amino acids. The CDR3 sequence: CASSPPGPKEDTQYF. The CDR3 bases that were read are TGTGCCAGCAGCCCCCCGGGTCCGAAAGAGGATACG. Full variable domain (remainder filled in from reference TRBV7-8 and TRBJ2-3): GAGVSQSPRYKVAKRGQDVALRCDPISGHVSLFWYQQALGQGPEFLTYFQNEAQLDKSGLPSDRFFAERPEGSVSTLKIQRTQQEDSAVYLCASSPPGPKEDTQYFGPGTRLTVL.

About this clone itself: The read halts 3 residues ahead of the CDR3 end, with the missing end drawn from the germline J gene. This chain joins TRBV18 and TRBJ1-2; the match to TRBD1 covers 10 bases. V was clipped by 4 bases and J by 4 bases; unmatched bases: 12. The germline gives CDR1 KGHSH, CDR2 LQKENI. The CDR3 is 17 amino acids. The CDR3 sequence is CASSLNGPGQGTYGYTF. The CDR3 bases that were read are TGTGCCAGCTCACTGAATGGACCGGGACAGGGGACCTATGGC.

Judged by frequency, this clone is medium-sized. CDR3 bases read: TGTGCCATCAGTGAGACTACCTCATCCAGAAGCACAGATACG. Encoded protein: CAISETTSSRSTDT. The full CDR3 protein reads CAISETTSSRSTDTQYF. The V and J genes are TRBV10-3 and TRBJ2-3; D unresolved. The read comes to an end 3 residues before the CDR3 does, leaving the germline J gene to fill in the end. Trimming left V 2 bases short and J 0 bases short, with 15 bases between. The CDR3 has 17 amino acids. Per the germline V gene, CDR1 is ENHRY and CDR2 is SYGVKD.

Turning to this clone: Coverage ceases 3 residues before the CDR3 finishes, and the germline J gene fills in the end. The V gene is TRBV6-2 or TRBV6-3, the J gene TRBJ2-3, with 16 positions matching TRBD2. Trimming removed 6 bases from V and 3 bases from J; junction bases left unmatched: 6. The CDR3 consists of 17 residues. Germline CDR1 and CDR2: MNHEY and SVGEGT. The DNA read from the CDR3 is TGTGCCAGCAGACCACCGGGACTAGCGGGAGGGACAGATACG. Its translation is CASRPPGLAGGTDT. The entire CDR3 reads CASRPPGLAGGTDTQYF.

For this clone: The read stops 3 residues short of the end of the CDR3; the missing end is completed from the germline J gene. The chain links TRBV29-1 to TRBJ2-2; TRBD1 might be the D (7 bases). Trimming removed 5 bases from V and 4 bases from J, with 20 bases in between. Germline loops: CDR1 SQVTM, CDR2 ANQGSEA. The CDR3 length is 16 residues. The CDR3 is CSVRRYAGGGTGELFF. The part of the CDR3 DNA that was read is TGCAGCGTTCGAAGATATGCAGGGGGAGGCACCGGGGAG.

About this clone itself: The read falls 3 residues short of the CDR3 end, and the missing part is taken from the germline J gene. The chain joins TRBV20-1 to TRBJ2-1, with 8 bases lining up with TRBD1. CDR1 and CDR2 from the germline V gene are DFQATT and SNEGSKA (reference sequence). V shed 6 bases and J 9 bases; nucleotides not matched to a gene: 7. The CDR3 is 12 residues long. CDR3 loop: CSAEQGAGEQFF. The covered CDR3 bases are TGCAGTGCAGAGCAGGGGGCGGGTGAG.